The T cell receptor beta chain described here comes from a study of spatial heterogeneity in lung cancer. Study overall: Alpha-chain sequences were detected in numbers that were consistently lower than beta-chain sequences. For the average unique TCR and UMI combination, more than 8.5 occurrences appeared in raw reads.

There are many counts of this clonotype. Its antigen is still unknown. The CDR3 extends over 15 amino acids. Per the germline V gene, CDR1 is MGHRA and CDR2 is YSYEKL. Trimming took 1 base from V and 4 from J; bases not matched to a gene: 5. Study conclusions and caveats: There were more appearances of ubiquitous expanded tumor TCRs in blood at resection than at follow-up.

Unique molecular identifiers, one per molecule, were present on every TCR cDNA molecule. TCRdb reprocessed the 5' RACE reads with MiXCR, giving one entry per CDR3 protein. The sample includes tens of thousands of distinct CDR3 sequences, approximately 12% of them seen just once. Time point noted: blood at routine non-recurrence follow-up after resection. The chain recombines TRBV4-1 with TRBJ2-7, with 9 bases fitting TRBD1. The material sequenced was PBMCs, taken at follow-up. The receptor comes from a male donor with early-stage non-small cell lung cancer. The chain's CDR3 is CASSQGGQGRYEQYF. In DNA form, the CDR3 reads TGCGCCAGCAGCCAAGGGGGACAGGGACGATACGAGCAGTACTTC.